The source of this T cell receptor (beta chain) is a study of tissue T cells after allogeneic stem cell transplantation. The sample holds a few counts of this clone. Mouse gene names apply. The read gets to within 1 residue of the CDR3 end, and the germline J gene fills in the rest. Germline V lookup: CDR1 LGHNA, CDR2 YSYQKL. The CDR3 has 13 amino acids. V gave up 0 bases and J gave up 5 bases, with 2 bases separating them. Survey-depth TCRbeta CDR3 sequencing reported V/J genes and productive frequencies. Sequenced by immunoSEQ multiplex PCR; TCRdb stores in-frame clones only, minus some. The sample includes some 8,000 clones, roughly 51% of them seen just once. The time point was: mouse harvest day 7 after allogeneic transplant. Tail vein injection delivered 10^7 T-cell-depleted bone marrow cells and 10^6 splenic CD5+ T cells.

This rearrangement joins TRBV2 to TRBJ1-6; D gene ambiguous. TRBJ1-6 is designated an ORF whose function remains uncertain. Sequenced material: gut tissue. This clonotype was obtained from a female BALB/c mouse given C57BL/6 T cells with graft-versus-host disease after an allogeneic hematopoietic cell transplant. CDR3 bases read: TGTGCCAGCAGCCAAGAAGATAATTCGCCCCTCTAC. Its translation is CASSQEDNSPLY. The full-length CDR3 reads as CASSQEDNSPLYF.